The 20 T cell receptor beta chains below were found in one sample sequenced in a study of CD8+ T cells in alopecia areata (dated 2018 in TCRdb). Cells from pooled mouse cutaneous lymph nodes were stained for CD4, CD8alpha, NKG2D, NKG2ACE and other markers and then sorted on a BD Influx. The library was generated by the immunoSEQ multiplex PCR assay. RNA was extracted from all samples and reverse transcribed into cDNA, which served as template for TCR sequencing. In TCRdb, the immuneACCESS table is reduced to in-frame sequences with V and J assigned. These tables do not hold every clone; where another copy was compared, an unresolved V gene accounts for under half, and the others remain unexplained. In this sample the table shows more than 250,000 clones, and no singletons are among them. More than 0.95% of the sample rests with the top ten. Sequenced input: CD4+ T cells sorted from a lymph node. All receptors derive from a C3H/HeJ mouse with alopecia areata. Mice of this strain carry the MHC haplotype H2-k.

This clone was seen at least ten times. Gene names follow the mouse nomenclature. The CDR3 protein is CASSDGDRGIANTEVFF. Partial CDR3 DNA: TGTGCCAGCAGTGATGGGGACAGGGGAATTGCAAACACA. The chain joins TRBV13-3 to TRBJ1-1; 10 bases fit TRBD1. The CDR3 end lies 4 residues beyond the end of the read and is filled in from the germline J gene. Germline V gives CDR1 NNHDY, CDR2 SYVADS. This CDR3 contains 17 residues. The J segment lost 0 bases and the V segment lost 0 bases, leaving 5 bases of the junction unmatched.

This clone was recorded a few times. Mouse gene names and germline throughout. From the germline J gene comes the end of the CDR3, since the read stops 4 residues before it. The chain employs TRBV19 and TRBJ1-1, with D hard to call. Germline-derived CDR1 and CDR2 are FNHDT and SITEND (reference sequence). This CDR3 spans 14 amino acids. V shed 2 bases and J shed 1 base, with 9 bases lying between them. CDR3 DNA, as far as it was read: TGTGCCAGCAGTATTGGGTGGAGGAACACA. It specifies CASSIGWRNT. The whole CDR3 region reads CASSIGWRNTEVFF.

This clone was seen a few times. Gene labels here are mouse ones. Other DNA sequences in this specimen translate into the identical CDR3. CDR3 bases read: TGTGCCAGCAGTCTGGGGGGACAAAAC. Residues: CASSLGGQN. Given in full, the CDR3 is CASSLGGQNTLYF. The chain employs TRBV13-3 and TRBJ2-4, with 8 bases lining up with TRBD2. The read ends 4 residues early relative to the CDR3; the germline J gene fills the gap. Unmatched junction bases numbered 1, after V lost 4 bases and J lost 3 bases. CDR1 and CDR2 from the germline V gene are NNHDY and SYVADS. The CDR3 has 13 residues. Variable domain in full (rest from reference TRBV13-3 and TRBJ2-4): EAAVTQSPRSKVAVTGGKVTLSCHQTNNHDYMYWYRQDTGHGLRLIHYSYVADSTEKGDIPDGYKASRPSQENFSLILELASLSQTAVYFCASSLGGQNTLYFGAGTRLSVL.

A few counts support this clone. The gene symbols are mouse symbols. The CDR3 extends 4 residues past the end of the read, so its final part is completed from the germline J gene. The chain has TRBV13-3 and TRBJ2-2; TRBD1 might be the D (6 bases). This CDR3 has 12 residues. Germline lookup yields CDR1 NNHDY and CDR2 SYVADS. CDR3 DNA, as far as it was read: TGTGCCAGCAGTGAAGGGGGCGGG. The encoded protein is CASSEGGG. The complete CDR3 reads CASSEGGGQLYF.

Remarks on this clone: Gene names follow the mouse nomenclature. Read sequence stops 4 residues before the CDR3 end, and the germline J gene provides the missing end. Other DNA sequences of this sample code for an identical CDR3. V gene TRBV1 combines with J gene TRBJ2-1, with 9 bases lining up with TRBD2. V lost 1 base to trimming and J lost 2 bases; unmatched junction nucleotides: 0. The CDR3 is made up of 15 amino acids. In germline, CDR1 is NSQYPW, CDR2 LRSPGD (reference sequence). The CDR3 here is CTCSAAGGDYAEQFF. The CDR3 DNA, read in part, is TGCACCTGCAGTGCAGCTGGGGGGGACTATGCT.

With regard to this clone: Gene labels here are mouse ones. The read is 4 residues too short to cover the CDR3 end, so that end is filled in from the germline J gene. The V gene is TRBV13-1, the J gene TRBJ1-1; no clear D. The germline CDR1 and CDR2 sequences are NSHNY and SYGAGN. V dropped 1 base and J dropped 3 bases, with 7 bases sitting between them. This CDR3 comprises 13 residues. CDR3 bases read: TGTGCCAGCAGTGATCCAGGTTACACA. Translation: CASSDPGYT. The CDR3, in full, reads CASSDPGYTEVFF.

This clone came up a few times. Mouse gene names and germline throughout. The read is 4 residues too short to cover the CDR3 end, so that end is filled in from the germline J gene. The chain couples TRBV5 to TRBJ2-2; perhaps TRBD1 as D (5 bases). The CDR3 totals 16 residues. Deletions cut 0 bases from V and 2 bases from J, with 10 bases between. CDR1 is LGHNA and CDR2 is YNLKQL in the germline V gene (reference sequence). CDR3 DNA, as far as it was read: TGTGCCAGCAGCCAAGAAGGGGAGGGCAACACCGGG. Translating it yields CASSQEGEGNTG. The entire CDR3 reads CASSQEGEGNTGQLYF.

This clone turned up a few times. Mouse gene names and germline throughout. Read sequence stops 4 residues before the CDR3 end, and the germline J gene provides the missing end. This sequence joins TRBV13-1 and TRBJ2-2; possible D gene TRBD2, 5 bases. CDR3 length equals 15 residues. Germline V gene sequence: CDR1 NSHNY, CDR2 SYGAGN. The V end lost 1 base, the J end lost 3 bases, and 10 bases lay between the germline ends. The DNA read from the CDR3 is TGTGCCAGCAGTGATCTGGGATGGGACACCGGG. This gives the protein CASSDLGWDTG. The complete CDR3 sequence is CASSDLGWDTGQLYF.

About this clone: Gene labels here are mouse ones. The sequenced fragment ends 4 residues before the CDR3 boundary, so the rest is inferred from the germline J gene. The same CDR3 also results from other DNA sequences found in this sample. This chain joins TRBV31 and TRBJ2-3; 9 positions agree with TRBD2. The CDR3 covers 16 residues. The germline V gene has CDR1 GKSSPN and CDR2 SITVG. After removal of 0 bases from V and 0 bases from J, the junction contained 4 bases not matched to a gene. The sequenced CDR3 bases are TGTGCCTGGAGTCTAGTTGGGGGGGCTAGTGCAGAA. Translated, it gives CAWSLVGGASAE. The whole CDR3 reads CAWSLVGGASAETLYF.

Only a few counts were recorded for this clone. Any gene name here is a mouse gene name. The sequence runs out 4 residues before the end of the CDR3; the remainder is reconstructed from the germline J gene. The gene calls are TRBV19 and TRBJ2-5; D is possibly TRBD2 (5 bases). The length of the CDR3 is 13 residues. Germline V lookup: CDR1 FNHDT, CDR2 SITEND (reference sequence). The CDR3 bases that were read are TGTGCCAGCAGTATAATGGGGAAAGAC. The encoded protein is CASSIMGKD. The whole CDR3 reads CASSIMGKDTQYF.

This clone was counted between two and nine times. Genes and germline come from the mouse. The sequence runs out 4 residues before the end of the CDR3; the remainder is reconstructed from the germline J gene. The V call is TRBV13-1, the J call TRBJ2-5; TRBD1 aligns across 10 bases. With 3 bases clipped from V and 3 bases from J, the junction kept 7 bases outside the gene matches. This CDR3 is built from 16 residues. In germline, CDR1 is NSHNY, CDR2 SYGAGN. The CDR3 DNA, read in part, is TGTGCCAGCAGTGTAGACAGGGGGCGACGGCAAGAC. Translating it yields CASSVDRGRRQD. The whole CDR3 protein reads CASSVDRGRRQDTQYF.

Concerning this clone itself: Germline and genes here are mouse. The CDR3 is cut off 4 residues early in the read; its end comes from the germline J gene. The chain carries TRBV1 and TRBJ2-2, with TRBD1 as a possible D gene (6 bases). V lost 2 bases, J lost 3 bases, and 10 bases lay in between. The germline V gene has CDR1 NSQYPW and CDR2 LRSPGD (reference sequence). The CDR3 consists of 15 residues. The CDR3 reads CTCSASRGDTGQLYF. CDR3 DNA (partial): TGCACCTGCAGTGCAAGCAGGGGAGACACCGGG.

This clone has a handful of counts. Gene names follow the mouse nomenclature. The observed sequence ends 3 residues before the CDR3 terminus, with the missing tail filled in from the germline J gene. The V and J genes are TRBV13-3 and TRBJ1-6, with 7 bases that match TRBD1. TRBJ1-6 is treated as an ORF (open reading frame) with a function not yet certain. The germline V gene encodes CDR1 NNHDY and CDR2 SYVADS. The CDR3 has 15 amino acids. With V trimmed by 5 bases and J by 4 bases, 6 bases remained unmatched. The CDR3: CASRNRGLYNSPLYF. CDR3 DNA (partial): TGTGCCAGCAGGAACAGGGGTTTATATAATTCGCCC.

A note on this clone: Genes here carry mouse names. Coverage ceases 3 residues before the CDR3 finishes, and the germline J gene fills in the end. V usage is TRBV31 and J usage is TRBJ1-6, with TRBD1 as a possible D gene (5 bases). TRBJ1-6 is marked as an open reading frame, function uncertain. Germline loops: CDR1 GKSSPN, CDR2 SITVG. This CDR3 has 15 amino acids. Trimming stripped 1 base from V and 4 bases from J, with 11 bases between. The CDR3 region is CAWSPVQVYNSPLYF. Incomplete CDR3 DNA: TGTGCCTGGAGTCCCGTACAGGTTTATAATTCGCCC.

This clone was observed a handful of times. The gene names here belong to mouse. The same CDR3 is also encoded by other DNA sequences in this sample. CDR3 DNA, as far as it was read: TGCACCTGCAGTGCGGGACATCAAGAC. Residues: CTCSAGHQD. The CDR3 in its entirety is CTCSAGHQDTQYF. This sequence joins TRBV1 and TRBJ2-5, with D tentatively TRBD1 (6 bases). The read ends 4 residues before the CDR3 terminus; that terminus is restored from the germline J gene. Trimming removed 3 bases from V and 3 bases from J, with 7 bases in between. The V gene's germline CDR1 is NSQYPW and CDR2 LRSPGD (reference sequence). The CDR3 loop spans 13 amino acids.

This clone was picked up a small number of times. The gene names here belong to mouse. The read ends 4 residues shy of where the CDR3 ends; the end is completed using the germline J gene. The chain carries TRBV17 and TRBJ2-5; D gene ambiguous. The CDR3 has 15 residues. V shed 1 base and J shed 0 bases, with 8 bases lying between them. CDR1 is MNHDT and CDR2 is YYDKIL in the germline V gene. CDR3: CASSRGPLNQDTQYF. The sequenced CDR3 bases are TGTGCTAGCAGTAGAGGTCCCCTTAACCAAGAC.

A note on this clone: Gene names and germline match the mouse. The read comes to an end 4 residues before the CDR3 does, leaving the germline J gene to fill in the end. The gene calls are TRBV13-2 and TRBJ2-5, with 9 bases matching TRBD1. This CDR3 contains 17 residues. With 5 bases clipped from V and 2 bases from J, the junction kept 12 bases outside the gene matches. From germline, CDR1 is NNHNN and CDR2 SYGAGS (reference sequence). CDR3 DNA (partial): TGTGCCAGCGGGGTTGTCCCGGGACAGGGTTTCCAAGAC. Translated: CASGVVPGQGFQD. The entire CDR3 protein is CASGVVPGQGFQDTQYF.

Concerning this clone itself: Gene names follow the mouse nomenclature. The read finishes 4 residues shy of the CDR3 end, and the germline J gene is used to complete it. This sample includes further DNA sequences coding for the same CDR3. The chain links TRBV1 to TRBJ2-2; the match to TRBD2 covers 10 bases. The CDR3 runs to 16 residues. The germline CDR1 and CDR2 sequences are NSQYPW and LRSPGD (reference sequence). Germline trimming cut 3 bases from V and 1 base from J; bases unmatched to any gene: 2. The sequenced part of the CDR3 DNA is TGCACCTGCAGTGCGAGACTGGGGGGAAACACCGGG. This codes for CTCSARLGGNTG. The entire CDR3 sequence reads CTCSARLGGNTGQLYF.

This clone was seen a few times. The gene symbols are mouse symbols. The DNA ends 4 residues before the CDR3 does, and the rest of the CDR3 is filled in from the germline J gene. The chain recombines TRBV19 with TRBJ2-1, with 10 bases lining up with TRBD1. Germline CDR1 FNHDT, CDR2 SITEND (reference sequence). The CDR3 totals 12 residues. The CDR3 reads CASKGQGAEQFF. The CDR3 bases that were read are TGTGCCAGCAAGGGACAGGGGGCT.

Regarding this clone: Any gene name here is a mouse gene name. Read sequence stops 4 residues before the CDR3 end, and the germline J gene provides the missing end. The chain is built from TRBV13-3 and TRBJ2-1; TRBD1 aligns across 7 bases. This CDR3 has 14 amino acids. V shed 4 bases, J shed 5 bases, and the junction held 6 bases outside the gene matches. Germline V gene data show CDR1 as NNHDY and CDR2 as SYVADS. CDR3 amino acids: CASSLAGQNAEQFF. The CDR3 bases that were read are TGTGCCAGCAGTTTGGCGGGACAGAATGCT.